These 24 T cell receptor beta chains originate from one sample sequenced in a study of regulatory T cells in long-lasting Graves disease. The time point was: newly diagnosed GD, antithyroid drugs for less than 3 months. The authors made the TCR library using RNA they extracted from PBMCs. CDR3-region Arm-PCR and iRepertoire HTBI primers produced the TCR beta libraries. MiXCR, applied by TCRdb to the multiplex PCR reads, yields one record per CDR3 protein. The data contain 200,000 to 250,000 distinct CDR3 sequences, roughly 21% of them singletons. Sequenced here: peripheral blood mononuclear cells (PBMCs), sampled at new diagnosis, from a patient treated with antithyroid drugs. The receptors were gathered from a female donor with Graves disease.

For this clonotype: A far larger clone lies a single base away; this is likely a read error. The chain employs TRBV12-3 or TRBV12-4 and TRBJ2-7; 11 nucleotides match TRBD2. CDR3 length equals 18 residues. The J segment lost 7 bases and the V segment lost 2 bases, leaving 16 bases of the junction unmatched. The CDR3 here is CASSLLRTSGSFYNEQYF. The CDR3 DNA reads TGTGCCAGCAGTTTACTTCGAACTAGCGGGAGCTTCTACAATGAGCAGTACTTC.

Only a few counts were recorded for this clonotype. The CDR3, as DNA: TGTGCCAGCAGTAGGGACTGGGGAAAACTGTTTTTT. It codes for CASSRDWGKLFF. The genes are TRBV7-2 and TRBJ1-4; tentative D call: TRBD1 (5 bases). The CDR3 covers 12 residues. V was cut by 6 bases and J by 10 bases, with 12 bases left in between. Germline CDR1 reads SGHTA; CDR2 reads FQGNSA.

This clonotype was found many times. The chain links TRBV7-2 to TRBJ1-5, with 12 positions matching TRBD1. The CDR3 has 18 amino acids. The V gene's germline CDR1 is SGHTA and CDR2 FQGNSA. Germline trimming cut 1 base from V and 6 bases from J; bases unmatched to any gene: 10. CDR3 sequence reads: CASSLGPPGQGAFQPQHF. The CDR3 coding sequence is TGTGCCAGCAGCTTAGGGCCTCCGGGACAGGGGGCCTTTCAGCCCCAGCATTTT.

This clonotype was recorded at least ten times. The V and J genes are TRBV24-1 and TRBJ1-2; D is unclear. Germline V lookup: CDR1 KGHDR, CDR2 SFDVKD. The CDR3 loop spans 14 amino acids. The V end was cut by 4 bases, the J end by 4 bases, with 12 bases between. The CDR3 sequence: CATSEGQRPYGYTF. Written as DNA, the CDR3 is TGTGCCACCAGTGAGGGCCAACGCCCCTATGGCTACACCTTC.

This clonotype was counted only a few times. CDR3 bases: TGTGCCTCCGGGTCGGGTTGGGGCACAGATACGCAGTATTTT. Protein sequence: CASGSGWGTDTQYF. The J gene is TRBJ2-3, the V gene TRBV9; D not certain. Trimming shortened V by 10 bases and J by 1 base, and 16 bases separated the two germline ends. CDR3 length: 14 residues. Per germline, CDR1 SGDLS and CDR2 YYNGEE. The whole variable domain, remainder taken from reference TRBV9 and TRBJ2-3, is DSGVTQTPKHLITATGQRVTLRCSPRSGDLSVYWYQQSLDQGLQFLIQYYNGEERAKGNILERFSAQQFPDLHSELNLSSLELGDSALYFCASGSGWGTDTQYFGPGTRLTVL.

The chain carries TRBV2 and TRBJ2-7, with D perhaps TRBD1 or TRBD2 (7 bases each). This CDR3 spans 11 amino acids. With 8 bases removed from V and 7 bases from J, the gap between germline ends came to 12 bases. The germline V gene encodes CDR1 SNHLY and CDR2 FYNNEI. Here the CDR3 reads CASGGGQEQYF. The DNA of the CDR3 is TGTGCCAGCGGGGGGGGACAGGAGCAGTACTTC.

This clonotype was seen repeatedly, ten times or more. V is TRBV5-1 and J is TRBJ1-1; 7 bases are a match to TRBD1. CDR3 size: 15 residues. The ends lost 2 bases at V and 5 bases at J; junction bases unmatched: 9. Germline CDR1 and CDR2: SGHRS and YFSETQ. The CDR3 DNA reads TGCGCCAGCAGCTTCACGGCAGGGGGGGAGACTGAAGCTTTCTTT. This sequence encodes CASSFTAGGETEAFF.

The table lists this clonotype with many counts. The chain recombines TRBV6-2 or TRBV6-3 with TRBJ2-7; D gene ambiguous. V lost 2 bases to trimming and J lost 6 bases, with 8 bases between them. CDR3 size: 12 residues. Germline V gene sequence: CDR1 MNHEY, CDR2 SVGEGT. The CDR3 DNA sequence: TGTGCCAGCAGTTACGGTGGGGTCGAGCAGTACTTC. Protein sequence: CASSYGGVEQYF.

In its sample, this clonotype was seen many times. The chain combines TRBV7-2 with TRBJ1-5, with TRBD1 as a possible D gene (5 bases). CDR3 size: 13 residues. The V and J ends lost 8 bases and 6 bases respectively, with 14 bases between them. The germline V gene encodes CDR1 SGHTA and CDR2 FQGNSA. CDR3 sequence reads: CASGGGVAQPQHF. The CDR3 DNA is TGTGCCAGCGGGGGGGGGGTGGCTCAGCCCCAGCATTTT. The complete variable domain, with remaining parts taken from reference TRBV7-2 and TRBJ1-5, reads GAGVSQSPSNKVTEKGKDVELRCDPISGHTALYWYRQSLGQGLEFLIYFQGNSAPDKSGLPSDRFSAERTGGSVSTLTIQRTQQEDSAVYLCASGGGVAQPQHFGDGTRLSIL.

This clonotype was seen many times. V is TRBV29-1 and J is TRBJ1-1; D gene unclear. Between the trimmed V and J ends, which lost 3 bases and 0 bases, there was a span of 20 bases. Germline assignment: CDR1 SQVTM and CDR2 ANQGSEA. The CDR3 spans 17 residues. CDR3 sequence reads: CSVELMTQRTMNTEAFF. The CDR3 DNA follows: TGCAGCGTTGAGTTAATGACGCAGAGAACGATGAACACTGAAGCTTTCTTT.

The table lists this clonotype with a few counts. Just one base apart from a much larger clone, this may be a read error. The V and J genes are TRBV11-2 and TRBJ2-7, with 9 bases matching TRBD2. Germline CDR1 and CDR2: SGHAT and FQNNGV. This CDR3 has 15 residues. The CDR3 here is CACSSRASGTYEQYF. The CDR3 DNA reads as TGTGCCTGCAGCTCTCGGGCTAGCGGGACCTACGAGCAGTACTTC.

In this sample, this clonotype turned up many times. V is TRBV6-2 or TRBV6-3 and J is TRBJ1-6, with a possible D match to TRBD1 (5 bases). Germline V gene lookup returns CDR1 MNHEY and CDR2 SVGEGT. V was cut by 6 bases and J by 8 bases, with 8 bases left in between. The CDR3 spans 12 residues. CDR3 nucleotide sequence: TGTGCCAGCAGCAGGGCCGATTCACCCCTCCACTTT. Translation gives CASSRADSPLHF.

In its sample, this clonotype was seen once. The chain is built from TRBV11-3 and TRBJ2-3, with TRBD1 identical over 9 bases. V dropped 4 bases and J dropped 1; count of bases not matched to a gene: 6. The CDR3 sequence is 16 residues long. Germline V CDR1 and CDR2: SGHNT, YENEEA. The CDR3 here is CASSYQQGARTDTQYF. CDR3 DNA: TGTGCCAGCAGCTACCAACAGGGGGCCCGCACAGATACGCAGTATTTT.

At least ten counts were recorded for this clonotype. The chain couples TRBV29-1 to TRBJ1-5, with D uncertain. Deletions cut 7 bases from V and 3 bases from J, with 13 bases between. This CDR3 is 13 amino acids long. Germline CDR1 reads SQVTM; CDR2 reads ANQGSEA. The CDR3 DNA reads TGCAGCGGATCCCAGTCCTCCAATCAGCCCCAGCATTTT. Its protein is CSGSQSSNQPQHF.

The table lists this clonotype with many counts. J is TRBJ2-2 and V is TRBV7-2; TRBD1 matches 9 bases. Per germline, CDR1 SGHTA and CDR2 FQGNSA. This CDR3 spans 17 amino acids. V lost 6 bases and J lost 7; bases outside the gene matches: 15. The CDR3 protein is CASREGGTGFSVGELFF. CDR3 DNA: TGTGCCAGCAGGGAGGGGGGGACAGGGTTCTCGGTCGGGGAGCTGTTTTTT.

This clonotype was seen at least ten times. The chain links TRBV28 to TRBJ1-1, with D maybe TRBD1 (6 bases). V lost 6 bases to trimming and J lost 0 bases, with 14 bases between them. The CDR3 has 15 amino acids. Germline V gene data show CDR1 as MDHEN and CDR2 as SYDVKM. The CDR3 region is CASSPGTPLNTEAFF. The DNA of the CDR3 is TGTGCCAGCAGCCCCGGGACACCGTTGAACACTGAAGCTTTCTTT.

This clonotype has at least ten counts. The J gene is TRBJ1-6, the V gene TRBV12-3 or TRBV12-4; D ambiguous. The CDR3 extends over 15 amino acids. V lost 6 bases, J lost 2 bases, and 11 bases lay in between. For the CDR3, the DNA is TGTGCCAGCAGCCCACGAGATCCCTATAATTCACCCCTCCACTTT. Its protein product is CASSPRDPYNSPLHF.

This clonotype came up a few times. The gene calls are TRBV4-3 and TRBJ2-2; 10 nucleotides line up with TRBD1. CDR1 is LGHNA, CDR2 YSLEER, per germline. The CDR3 has 15 amino acids. The trim removed 3 bases at V and 6 bases at J, leaving 4 bases unmatched. CDR3 sequence (DNA): TGCGCCAGCAGCCATCGACAGGGGGCCGCCGGGGAGCTGTTTTTT. Translating gives CASSHRQGAAGELFF.

The J gene is TRBJ2-2, the V gene TRBV5-1, with 10 nucleotides matching TRBD2. Germline V gene sequence: CDR1 SGHRS, CDR2 YFSETQ. Losses at the gene ends were 4 bases for V and 5 bases for J; bases not matched to a gene: 11. This CDR3 has 17 residues. CDR3 protein: CASSPAGGHGKTGELFF. The CDR3 DNA sequence: TGCGCCAGCAGCCCAGCGGGAGGGCATGGGAAAACCGGGGAGCTGTTTTTT.

This clonotype turned up a few times. This may stem from a read error, because a much larger clone lies one nucleotide away. J is TRBJ2-5 and V is TRBV20-1, with 11 positions matching TRBD2. The CDR3 is 14 residues long. J was trimmed by 7 bases and V by 5 bases; bases with no gene match: 9. From germline, CDR1 is DFQATT and CDR2 SNEGSKA (reference sequence). CDR3 DNA: TGCAGTGCTCCCTTGACTAGCGGGACAGGGACCCAGTACTTC. Translating gives CSAPLTSGTGTQYF.

V is TRBV12-3 or TRBV12-4 and J is TRBJ1-2; 9 nucleotides line up with TRBD1. The length of the CDR3 is 17 residues. V shed 4 bases, J shed 2 bases, and the junction held 11 bases outside the gene matches. CDR3: CASSYSQGAGVNYGYTF. As DNA, the CDR3 is TGTGCCAGCAGTTACTCACAGGGGGCAGGGGTCAACTATGGCTACACCTTC.

This chain joins TRBV7-2 and TRBJ1-5; 11 bases agree with TRBD1. Germline trimming cut 4 bases from V and 3 bases from J; bases unmatched to any gene: 8. The CDR3 runs 17 residues. Germline V CDR1 and CDR2: SGHTA, FQGNSA. CDR3 loop: CASSSWTGGGYNQPQHF. The CDR3 DNA reads TGTGCCAGCAGCTCCTGGACAGGGGGCGGCTACAATCAGCCCCAGCATTTT.

Only a few counts were recorded for this clonotype. The rearrangement joins TRBV6-1 to TRBJ2-3, with a possible D match to TRBD1 (5 bases). The CDR3 loop spans 14 amino acids. From germline, CDR1 is MNHNS and CDR2 SASEGT. V lost 7 bases and J lost 4, with 15 bases in between. CDR3 in amino acids: CASMRQGIADTQYF. The DNA of the CDR3 is TGTGCCAGCATGAGGCAGGGCATAGCAGATACGCAGTATTTT.

This clonotype was picked up many times. The chain employs TRBV7-2 and TRBJ2-1, with 9 bases fitting TRBD2. The V gene end was trimmed by 1 base and the J gene end by 9 bases; junction bases not matched to a gene: 7. There are 15 residues in the CDR3. In germline, CDR1 is SGHTA, CDR2 FQGNSA. The CDR3 bases are TGTGCCAGCAGCTTAGAGGTTAGCGGGAGATTTGAGCAGTTCTTC. It translates to CASSLEVSGRFEQFF.